This T cell receptor beta chain was profiled in a study of shared clonotypes between healthy human individuals. Across the whole study: CD4 naive cells filled three plates per donor, CD4 memory three, CD8 naive two and CD8 memory one.

Study-level points and caveats: The donor pool, a small one, limited the genetic and exposure-history diversity represented. Generation probabilities of non-shared clonotypes were lower (relative to those shared by all four donors).

This CDR3 spans 15 amino acids. V was trimmed by 4 bases and J by 1 base, leaving 13 bases between them. CDR1 LGHNA and CDR2 YNFKEQ come from the germline V gene. Each sorted subset replicate got 200 ng genomic DNA, 30,000 or so genomes. The table came from immunoSEQ multiplex PCR; TCRdb's copy has only in-frame clones and leaves some out. This sample has 2 million to 2.5 million clones, with less than 95% found just once. In regard to this clone: Its antigen is unidentified.

The specimen sequenced was naive CD4+ T cells from PBMCs. Stated subset: CD45RA+ positively selected. The sequence derives from a young man in good health. Some clones in this sample may be carry-over from other donors' samples. This chain links TRBV4-2 with TRBJ1-1; D remains unclear. CDR3 protein: CASSPRVGTNTEAFF. CDR3 nucleotide sequence: TGTGCCAGCAGCCCAAGGGTAGGCACGAACACTGAAGCTTTCTTT.